One and the same sample provided the 25 T cell receptor beta chains below, sequenced in a study of T cells after yellow fever vaccination. Each CDR3 protein gets one entry after TCRdb re-called the 5' RACE reads with MiXCR. The repertoire includes around 180,000 distinct CDR3 sequences, approximately 6.2% of them detected once, and roughly 3% sits in the top ten. Sequencing was performed on CD4+ T cells sorted from PBMCs, taken on the day of the first yellow fever vaccination. The receptor set was obtained from a man between 18 and 29 years old who received the YFV17D yellow fever vaccine.

The chain joins TRBV10-3 to TRBJ2-2, with 9 nucleotides matching TRBD1. CDR1 is ENHRY, CDR2 SYGVKD, per germline. This CDR3 is 14 amino acids long. After removal of 7 bases from V and 6 bases from J, the junction contained 6 bases not matched to a gene. The chain's CDR3 is CAITSGTGPGELFF. CDR3 coding DNA: TGTGCCATCACCTCCGGGACAGGGCCCGGGGAGCTGTTTTTT.

V usage is TRBV20-1 and J usage is TRBJ2-5, with D perhaps being TRBD1 or TRBD2 (6 bases each). Germline assignment: CDR1 DFQATT and CDR2 SNEGSKA (reference sequence). With 1 base removed from V and 1 base from J, the gap between germline ends came to 13 bases. This CDR3 is 15 amino acids long. CDR3 sequence reads: CSARVQRGAQETQYF. In nucleotides, the CDR3 is TGCAGTGCTAGAGTTCAAAGGGGGGCCCAAGAGACCCAGTACTTC.

The rearrangement uses TRBV7-9 and TRBJ1-6; 7 bases are shared with TRBD1. Germline V gene lookup returns CDR1 SEHNR and CDR2 FQNEAQ (reference sequence). This CDR3 comprises 15 residues. Trimming cost V 2 bases and J 5 bases; bases outside gene matches: 3. CDR3 DNA: TGTGCCAGCAGCTTATACGGACAGGATAATTCACCCCTCCACTTT. Its protein product is CASSLYGQDNSPLHF.

This clonotype was seen ten or more times. This chain uses TRBV7-3 with TRBJ2-1, with D unclear. V dropped 0 bases and J dropped 6 bases, with 3 bases sitting between them. The CDR3 sequence is 12 residues long. Germline V lookup: CDR1 SGHTA, CDR2 FQGTGA. The CDR3 spells CASSLTANEQFF. In nucleotides, the CDR3 is TGTGCCAGCAGCTTAACTGCCAATGAGCAGTTCTTC.

The chain joins TRBV5-7 to TRBJ1-3; D remains ambiguous. Being an ORF, TRBV5-7 has a function that is uncertain. The V and J ends lost 3 bases and 3 bases respectively, with 10 bases between them. The CDR3 loop spans 14 amino acids. CDR3 nucleotides: TGTGCCAGCAGCTACAGACGGATTGGAAACACCATATATTTT. This translates into CASSYRRIGNTIYF.

This clonotype occurred many times. The CDR3 DNA reads as TGCAGTGCCCTTGGGGGGGGCACAGATACGCAGTATTTT. Translated, it gives CSALGGGTDTQYF. This chain connects TRBV20-1 to TRBJ2-3, with 7 nucleotides matching TRBD2. Germline loops: CDR1 DFQATT, CDR2 SNEGSKA (reference sequence). This CDR3 has 13 residues. J lost 1 base, V lost 6 bases, and 4 bases had no gene match.

This clonotype was picked up many times. The V call is TRBV7-3, the J call TRBJ2-5; TRBD1 is a possible D gene (6 bases). Per the germline V gene, CDR1 is SGHTA and CDR2 is FQGTGA. The V and J ends lost 5 bases and 2 bases respectively, with 15 bases between them. The CDR3 has 15 residues. CDR3 coding DNA: TGTGCCAGCAGCGCCCCAGGGGCAAGACAAGAGACCCAGTACTTC. Residues: CASSAPGARQETQYF.

In this sample, this clonotype turned up many times. The chain links TRBV29-1 to TRBJ2-3, with D unclear. This CDR3 has 14 amino acids. Trimming shortened V by 2 bases and J by 0 bases, and 9 bases separated the two germline ends. Germline V lookup: CDR1 SQVTM, CDR2 ANQGSEA. The DNA of the CDR3 is TGCAGCGTTGAATCCGGGCCTAGCACAGATACGCAGTATTTT. Its translation is CSVESGPSTDTQYF.

This clonotype was detected many times. V and J are TRBV5-6 and TRBJ2-1; 11 bases align to TRBD2. Trimming removed 4 bases from V and 0 bases from J; junction bases left unmatched: 3. This CDR3 is built from 16 residues. CDR1 SGHDT and CDR2 YYEEEE come from the germline V gene. In DNA form, the CDR3 reads TGTGCCAGCAGCCTAGGACTAGCGGGCTCCTACAATGAGCAGTTCTTC. This encodes CASSLGLAGSYNEQFF.

This clonotype was detected many times. This chain connects TRBV20-1 to TRBJ1-2; D not resolved. The V gene's germline CDR1 is DFQATT and CDR2 SNEGSKA (reference sequence). V dropped 2 bases and J dropped 4 bases, with 5 bases sitting between them. The CDR3 is 11 residues long. As DNA, the CDR3 is TGCAGTGCTAGAAAACCCTATGGCTACACCTTC. Encoded protein: CSARKPYGYTF.

This clonotype has at least ten counts. The CDR3 spells CASSLAARVTIANTGELFF. CDR3 DNA: TGCGCCAGCAGCTTGGCCGCTAGGGTAACCATCGCGAACACCGGGGAGCTGTTTTTT. The chain joins TRBV5-1 to TRBJ2-2; D call uncertain. Germline V gene lookup returns CDR1 SGHRS and CDR2 YFSETQ. CDR3 length: 19 residues. V was trimmed by 0 bases and J by 0 bases, leaving 18 bases between them. The whole variable domain, remainder taken from reference TRBV5-1 and TRBJ2-2, is KAGVTQTPRYLIKTRGQQVTLSCSPISGHRSVSWYQQTPGQGLQFLFEYFSETQRNKGNFPGRFSGRQFSNSRSEMNVSTLELGDSALYLCASSLAARVTIANTGELFFGEGSRLTVL.

Ten or more counts support this clonotype. This chain links TRBV20-1 with TRBJ2-3, with 9 bases lining up with TRBD1. After removal of 6 bases from V and 6 bases from J, the junction contained 10 bases not matched to a gene. The germline gives CDR1 DFQATT, CDR2 SNEGSKA (reference sequence). The CDR3 runs to 14 residues. In DNA, the CDR3 is TGCAGTGCCGTCCCGGGACAGGGTTCGGATACGCAGTATTTT. Its protein is CSAVPGQGSDTQYF.

The chain employs TRBV27 and TRBJ2-1, with TRBD1 matching 9 bases. CDR3 length: 15 amino acids. Germline V lookup: CDR1 MNHEY, CDR2 SMNVEV (reference sequence). V gave up 2 bases and J gave up 8 bases; unmatched junction bases: 7. The CDR3 is CASSLRGTGLHEQFF. DNA of the CDR3: TGTGCCAGCAGTTTAAGGGGGACAGGGTTACATGAGCAGTTCTTC.

This clonotype was counted many times. V gene TRBV20-1 combines with J gene TRBJ2-7; a weak D match, TRBD2 (6 bases). The length of the CDR3 is 13 residues. V was shortened by 6 bases and J by 3 bases, with 15 bases between the two germline ends. Germline V gene data show CDR1 as DFQATT and CDR2 as SNEGSKA (reference sequence). CDR3 nucleotide sequence: TGCAGTGCGACGGGACTCCGGGGCTACGAGCAGTACTTC. Protein: CSATGLRGYEQYF.

This clonotype has a count of ten or more. This chain links TRBV11-2 with TRBJ1-2; D may be TRBD1 (6 bases). CDR3 length equals 19 residues. The germline gives CDR1 SGHAT, CDR2 FQNNGV. V dropped 5 bases and J dropped 2 bases, with 27 bases sitting between them. The CDR3 DNA is TGTGCCAGCAGCACGGTACGGGGCAGGGACAAGGAAGGAAACTATGGCTACACCTTC. It yields the protein CASSTVRGRDKEGNYGYTF.

In its sample, this clonotype was seen a few times. This chain's CDR3 is CASSQDGGEVLSATDTQYF. The DNA for the CDR3 is TGCGCCAGCAGCCAAGATGGGGGGGAGGTACTGTCGGCCACAGATACGCAGTATTTT. This rearrangement joins TRBV4-1 to TRBJ2-3; 7 positions agree with TRBD2. Trimming at V came to 0 bases and at J to 2 bases, leaving 14 bases not matched to a gene. The CDR3 is made up of 19 amino acids. From germline, CDR1 is MGHRA and CDR2 YSYEKL.

The chain carries TRBV4-3 and TRBJ1-2; D is perhaps TRBD1 (6 bases). V dropped 4 bases and J dropped 2 bases, with 11 bases sitting between them. Germline V gene lookup returns CDR1 LGHNA and CDR2 YSLEER. This CDR3 comprises 14 residues. The CDR3 region is CASSRSTGNYGYTF. DNA for the CDR3: TGCGCCAGCAGCCGAAGCACAGGGAACTATGGCTACACCTTC.

This clonotype was detected many times. This sequence joins TRBV12-5 and TRBJ2-7; D unresolved. Trimming removed 2 bases from V and 4 bases from J, with 12 bases in between. Germline loops: CDR1 LGHNT, CDR2 FRNRAP. The CDR3 consists of 14 residues. The CDR3 region is CASGLRTEPYEQYV. Here the CDR3 DNA reads TGTGCTAGTGGTTTGAGGACGGAACCTTACGAGCAGTACGTC.

The rearrangement links TRBV20-1 to TRBJ1-6; D is undetermined. The CDR3 covers 15 residues. Germline V gives CDR1 DFQATT, CDR2 SNEGSKA (reference sequence). The V gene lost 8 bases and the J gene lost 0 bases, with 14 bases spanning the gap. CDR3 sequence: CSPARASSYNSPLHF. The CDR3 coding sequence is TGCAGTCCCGCCAGAGCTAGCTCCTATAATTCACCCCTCCACTTT.

This clonotype has more than one count but fewer than ten. The rearrangement uses TRBV19 and TRBJ2-4; possibly TRBD2 for D (6 bases). The germline V gene has CDR1 LNHDA and CDR2 SQIVND (reference sequence). The V gene lost 0 bases and the J gene lost 13 bases, with 13 bases spanning the gap. The CDR3 loop spans 13 amino acids. In DNA, the CDR3 is TGTGCCAGTAGTATAGAGCGGGACCGCGCCCAGTACTTC. As protein: CASSIERDRAQYF.

This clonotype was detected only a few times. J is TRBJ1-2 and V is TRBV20-1, with TRBD1 matching 10 bases. This CDR3 spans 14 amino acids. Germline V gene sequence: CDR1 DFQATT, CDR2 SNEGSKA (reference sequence). J lost 3 bases, V lost 1 base, and 2 bases had no gene match. This CDR3 reads CSARGGTGDYGYTF. CDR3 in DNA: TGCAGTGCTAGAGGGGGGACAGGGGACTATGGCTACACCTTC.

This clonotype was counted ten times or more. The V and J genes are TRBV29-1 and TRBJ2-7; 9 bases are shared with TRBD2. The CDR3 is 11 residues long. Germline CDR1 is SQVTM and CDR2 is ANQGSEA. V gave up 7 bases and J gave up 6 bases; unmatched junction bases: 4. CDR3 DNA sequence: TGCAGCGGGGGACTAGCACGCGAGCAGTACTTC. Its translation is CSGGLAREQYF.

The chain couples TRBV18 to TRBJ2-3, with TRBD2 matching over 8 bases. CDR1 KGHSH and CDR2 LQKENI come from the germline V gene. J lost 0 bases, V lost 4 bases, and 12 bases had no gene match. This CDR3 has 18 amino acids. CDR3 sequence (DNA): TGTGCCAGCTCACTGGGGAGGCGCGGGGGGCTGAGCACAGATACGCAGTATTTT. This encodes CASSLGRRGGLSTDTQYF.

The chain carries TRBV5-8 and TRBJ1-1; weak D call: TRBD1 (5 bases). CDR3 size: 15 residues. V was clipped by 4 bases and J by 1 base, with 14 bases between them. In germline, CDR1 is SGHTS, CDR2 YDEGEE. Here the CDR3 DNA reads TGTGCCAGCAGCCAACCGGGACGTTCGAACACTGAAGCTTTCTTT. This encodes CASSQPGRSNTEAFF.

A remark on this clonotype: A much larger clone lies a single base off, so this may be a read error. The chain links TRBV5-1 to TRBJ2-2, with D possibly called TRBD1 or TRBD2 (6 bases each). The CDR3 extends over 13 amino acids. Germline CDR1 is SGHRS and CDR2 is YFSETQ. Here the CDR3 DNA reads TGCGCCAGCAGCGCCGGGGGCGCCGGGGAGCTGGTTTTT. Residues: CASSAGGAGELVF.